The T cell receptor beta chain under discussion was sequenced for a study of T cell responses to AZD1222 COVID-19 vaccine. The study, taken as a whole, reports: Donors in the cohort were predominantly white British and more often female, and clonal diversity was possibly underestimated.

This clone was found a few times. What it binds is unknown. V was pared by 2 bases and J by 9 bases, with 11 bases between. CDR1 MNHEY and CDR2 SMNVEV come from the germline V gene (reference sequence). There are 14 residues in the CDR3. Sequenced by immunoSEQ multiplex PCR; TCRdb stores in-frame clones only, minus some. The sample has approximately 85,000 clones, 86% seen once. The chain carries TRBV27 and TRBJ1-6; D is possibly TRBD1 (6 bases). This specimen was peripheral blood, taken on day 0 of AZD1222 vaccination. The source of this sequence is an adult in good health. The CDR3 protein is CASSLGGGGSPLHF. DNA for the CDR3: TGTGCCAGCAGTTTAGGGGGGGGCGGTTCACCCCTCCACTTT.